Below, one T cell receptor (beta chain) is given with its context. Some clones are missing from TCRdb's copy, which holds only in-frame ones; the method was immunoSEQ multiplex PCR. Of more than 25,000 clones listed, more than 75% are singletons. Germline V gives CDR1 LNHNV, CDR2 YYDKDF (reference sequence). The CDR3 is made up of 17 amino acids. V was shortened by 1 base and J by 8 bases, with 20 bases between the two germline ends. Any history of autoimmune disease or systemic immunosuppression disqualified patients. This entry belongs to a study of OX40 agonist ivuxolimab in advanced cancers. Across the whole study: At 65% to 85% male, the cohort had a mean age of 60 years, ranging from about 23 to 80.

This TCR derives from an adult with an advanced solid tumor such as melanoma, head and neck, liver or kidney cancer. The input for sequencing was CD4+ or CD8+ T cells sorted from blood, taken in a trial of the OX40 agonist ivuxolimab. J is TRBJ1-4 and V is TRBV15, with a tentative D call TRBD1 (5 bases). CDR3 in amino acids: CATSRGSQGLKGEKLFF. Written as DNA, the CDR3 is TGTGCCACCAGCAGAGGCAGTCAGGGCCTCAAGGGGGAAAAACTGTTTTTT.